Sequencing of this TCR beta chain was carried out in a study of cytomegalovirus exposure and HLA in healthy donors (TCRdb year 2017). Study-wide context: An earlier analysis of approximately 640 of the donors reported approximately 300 Gb of sequence data and around 120 million unique TCR beta sequences from approximately 180 million T cells. Rather than using new phenotypic data, the later analysis identified candidate immune exposures from TCR beta sequences and from how often those sequences occurred across donors. The study used immunosequencing to profile the T cell repertoires of approximately 690 subjects and linked those repertoires to cytomegalovirus serostatus. Donor age, sex, ethnicity and CMV serostatus were compiled together with the repertoire data. Typing coverage differed by locus: A, B, C, DRB1 and DQB1 were typed in about 620-630 donors, DQA1 in about 500, DPA1 in some 570, and DPB1 in roughly 450. HLA typing included class I and class II loci at four-digit resolution. To predict cytomegalovirus infection status, the study brought together high-throughput TCR immunosequencing, statistical association of individual TCRs with disease status, and machine learning. The study aimed to test whether cataloging public T cell receptors could reveal signatures of past pathogen exposure. To study patterns of TCR occurrence, a later analysis re-analyzed previously published TCR beta repertoires from 666 donors and added high-resolution HLA genotyping. To decide whether each TCR beta V gene segment behaved as functional or pseudogenic, an earlier analysis of 587 of the donors relied on high-throughput TCR beta sequencing. Every repertoire in the discovery cohort had been generated on one and the same sequencing platform. An early release covering roughly 640 HLA-typed donors comprised about 310 gigabases of sequencing data and around 80 million unique TCR sequences. Along with the approximately 700-subject first cohort, a separate validation cohort of roughly 110 different subjects was used. Of the 350 to 400 genotyped donors, around 81% fell in the genetic ancestry cluster associated with self-reported Caucasian donors. Because of strong linkage in the cohort, 5 or 6 DR-DQ haplotypes were treated as single units for association and clustering. On average, approximately 250,000 unique TCR beta nucleotide sequences were sequenced per donor among 300 to 500 genotyped donors of the cohort, with approximately 18% of those sequences being non-productive. Genome-wide SNP genotypes for about 65% of the 666 donors were used in a later genetic analysis, which treated that subset as a discovery cohort.

What the study reported, not specific to this receptor: In a later genetic analysis, a missense DCLRE1C variant was associated with V-gene and J-gene trimming of TCR beta chains, and the association was replicated in an independent cohort. The classifier was reported to diagnose cytomegalovirus status with high specificity and sensitivity in both the original and validation cohorts. In an earlier analysis of approximately 600 of the donors, most TCR beta V segments were observed in productive rearrangements about 87% or about 30% of the time, broadly matching IMGT annotations. Some IMGT-functional V segments, including TRBV6-2 and TRBV6-3, could not be distinguished by the 87-base-pair reads and were therefore excluded. At a false discovery rate of 0.05, a later analysis linked 16,951 TCR beta sequences to specific HLA alleles. Because some donors lacked HLA typing at each locus, the association tests relied only on the typed subset. In a later analysis, several top co-occurrence clusters were reported to appear linked to parvovirus B19, influenza, CMV and Epstein-Barr virus. Sequencing depth was assumed to be roughly uniform across donors in the presence/absence analyses, though that assumption may not hold. The cohort was sequenced for TCR beta chains only, and without alpha or paired-chain data the features that could be detected were limited. A further reported finding was that TCR beta sequences accurately predicted the HLA-A and HLA-B alleles for most subjects in the first cohort. In a later analysis, HLA-associated TCR beta chains showed more clonal expansion and lower generation probabilities than non-associated chains that were equally common. The study listed around 160 TCR beta chains as associated with cytomegalovirus. Most TCR sequences were observed very rarely across donors, whereas some public TCRs were present in many individuals. A later genetic analysis reported fewer N-insertions in productive TCRs among donors in an Asian-associated ancestry cluster than the approximately 700-donor mean. In a later analysis, the rate of TCR association differed among HLA loci, with DRB1 alleles having the most associated TCRs and HLA-C alleles having the fewest. Correlated functional status among segregating V segments might reflect linkage disequilibrium, but an unknown experimental factor could not be ruled out. In vitro tests confirmed that a few of the cytomegalovirus-associated TCR beta chains recognize cytomegalovirus antigens. In a later analysis, most CMV-associated TCR beta chains were found to appear HLA-restricted, with HLA associations seemingly driven largely by CMV exposure. Because counts were too low, seventeen rarely observed V segments, including chromosome 9 orphons, were left out of the earlier analysis of 587 of the donors. Strong co-occurrence of HLA alleles, especially DR and DQ, made assigning TCR associations to individual alleles difficult. A cluster of highly shared sequence variants was judged likely to be a technical artifact of the sequencing pipeline. The authors suggested that the approach could potentially be extended to other disease states and immunological phenotypes. The only immune exposure information available for the cohort was CMV serostatus.

In total, 500 to 700 healthy bone marrow donors made up the cohort. At the time of sampling, every cohort member was nominally healthy, though immune exposures that went unrecorded were likely present. The donor tested CMV seropositive, placing the donor among the 290 or so seropositive members of the cohort. A peripheral blood sample was provided by each donor, and peripheral blood mononuclear cells were used for TCR beta sequencing. The Qiagen DNeasy Blood Extraction Kit was used to extract genomic DNA from the blood cell samples. Libraries were constructed by the immunoSEQ multiplex PCR assay. The multiplex PCR relied on a mix of 60 forward primers for TCR Vbeta segments and 13 reverse primers for TCR Jbeta segments. The CDR3 region of rearranged TCR beta genes was amplified from genomic DNA by a multiplex PCR assay. The amplified TCR beta libraries were sequenced on the Illumina HiSeq System as 87-base-pair reads. As for how the authors treated the data: A later analysis tallied around 87 million unique TCR beta chains across the 610 or so repertoires, and approximately 12 million of those chains were shared by two or more donors. Raw reads were error-corrected and collapsed into unique sequences with a nearest-neighbor algorithm that merged closely related sequences to remove PCR and sequencing errors. To assign V, D and J gene segments, CDR3 sequences were aligned to IMGT reference sequences. For a sequence to be retained, a match of at least six nucleotides to both a V gene segment and a J gene segment was required. Rearrangements were classified as productive when the CDR3 lacked stop codons and remained in frame with V and J, and all other rearrangements were classified as non-productive. CDR3 was defined according to IMGT convention as the region running from the second conserved V-encoded cysteine to the conserved J-encoded phenylalanine. Sequences without an unambiguous match to a single V gene segment were excluded from the earlier analysis of approximately 560 of the donors. An earlier analysis of 500 to 600 of the donors classified V segments as functional when productive rearrangements were above 56.7% and as segregating when the standard deviation between donors was above 5%. A statistical classification framework was built for diagnosing cytomegalovirus status from the catalog of TCR beta chain sequences. A later analysis assigned V and J genes by comparing TCR nucleotide sequences with IMGT/GENE-DB human TR gene sequences. In a later analysis, CDR3 sequences and most-parsimonious VDJ recombination scenarios were assigned using the TCRdist pipeline. In a later analysis, each TCR beta chain was defined by its CDR3 amino acid sequence together with its V-gene family, and reads without a unique V-gene family were excluded. As a way to deal with suspected cross-contamination and a sequencing artifact, a later analysis dropped 640 or so nucleotide sequences that were highly shared and had low generation probability. A later analysis calculated a clonal expansion index for each public chain from normalized within-repertoire ranks of inferred template counts. In a later analysis, generation probabilities were computed using a VDJ recombination model fitted to out-of-frame rearrangements, and the results were checked against IGoR. A later analysis scored TCR-TCR, TCR-HLA and TCR-CMV co-occurrence with hypergeometric tests, applying a repertoire-size bias correction to TCR pairs. To estimate false discovery rates, a later analysis permuted the HLA or CMV assignments 20 times. A later analysis grouped co-occurring TCRs with DBSCAN, adding TCRdist sequence similarity when clustering within HLA-allele-positive subsets. Repertoires with fewer than 30,000 or more than 120,000 public chains were left out of co-occurrence clustering, as were about 5 repertoires with anomalous nucleotide sharing. TCRdb re-hosts the immuneACCESS table, in-frame sequences only. Its copies lack some clones; in the studies checked, an unresolved V gene accounts for under half of them, and the cause for the rest is not known. V and J calls and clone size are copied from that table; D and trimming were computed from the DNA. The sample includes around 93,000 clones, with around 82% observed a single time. Roughly 3.4% of the sample is held by the ten biggest clonotypes.

On this clone: This receptor's antigen is unknown. Base-call qualities are not available, and no considerably larger clone is one nucleotide away.

In the germline V gene, CDR1 corresponds to LGHNA and CDR2 to YSLEER. Unmatched junction bases come to 0, with V trimmed by 0 bases and J by 0 bases. The CDR3 has 17 amino acids, counting the end cysteine and phenylalanine. Left in the record is the CDR3 DNA by itself, 51 bases read in frame from the first base. The material sequenced was PBMCs. The V gene is TRBV4-3 and the J gene is TRBJ2-6; 9 bases in the junction line up with TRBD1. The clonotype comes from a man under 40 in good health and CMV-seropositive. For the CDR3, the sequence is CASSQEGQGSGANVLTF. The nucleotide sequence reads TGCGCCAGCAGCCAAGAGGGACAGGGCTCTGGGGCCAACGTCCTGACTTTC.